Listed here is a single T cell receptor (beta chain). The sample originates from a study of pediatric ulcerative colitis. Some clones are missing from TCRdb's copy, which holds only in-frame ones; the method was immunoSEQ multiplex PCR. The sample carries over 35,000 clones, around four fifths recorded once. Colonoscopy and blood draw happened at the same time. Sequencing was done on a sample of blood. The receptor comes from a girl between 10 and 17 years old with moderate ulcerative colitis.

The CDR3 DNA reads as TGCGCCAGCAGCTTGGAGGGAAACACCATATATTTT. Its translation is CASSLEGNTIYF. The rearrangement uses TRBV5-1 and TRBJ1-3; D is undetermined. The germline gives CDR1 SGHRS, CDR2 YFSETQ. The CDR3 extends over 12 amino acids. Between the trimmed V and J ends, which lost 0 bases and 4 bases, there was a span of 2 bases.